Below are 26 T cell receptor beta chains sequenced from a single sample in a study of cytomegalovirus exposure and HLA in healthy donors (dated by TCRdb to the late 2010s). Libraries were made using the immunoSEQ multiplex PCR assay. For the multiplex PCR, a mixture combining 60 forward primers for TCR Vbeta segments and 13 reverse primers for TCR Jbeta segments was used. Entries here come from immuneACCESS through TCRdb and include only in-frame sequences with V and J called. Some clones fail to appear in such tables; in the studies checked, an unresolved V gene covers under half of the shortfall, and the cause of the remainder is unknown. Across this sample there are 100,000 to 150,000 clones, with 74% seen only once. The top ten clonotypes cover almost 6% of the sample. Input material: PBMCs. The receptors were sampled from a woman aged 50 to 60 in good health and CMV-seropositive.

The rearrangement uses TRBV11-2 and TRBJ2-5; no firm D call. Looked up from germline, CDR1 is SGHAT and CDR2 is FQNNGV. Trimming shortened V by 2 bases and J by 6 bases, and 10 bases separated the two germline ends. The CDR3 length is 13 residues. CDR3 residues: CASSLSPGKTQYF. DNA for the CDR3: TGTGCCAGCAGCTTATCGCCAGGAAAGACCCAGTACTTC.

The chain employs TRBV29-1 and TRBJ2-1; TRBD1 might be the D (6 bases). The germline V gene has CDR1 SQVTM and CDR2 ANQGSEA. V lost 7 bases and J 4 bases, leaving 17 bases between the germline ends. The CDR3 sequence is 14 residues long. This CDR3 reads CSARGRGRYNEQFF. The CDR3 DNA reads TGCAGCGCCCGAGGCAGGGGCCGGTACAATGAGCAGTTCTTC.

The genes are TRBV6-4 and TRBJ2-3; TRBD2 might be the D (5 bases). Germline V lookup: CDR1 MRHNA, CDR2 SNTAGT. Deletions cut 2 bases from V and 3 bases from J, with 6 bases between. The CDR3 totals 13 residues. The CDR3, as DNA: TGTGCCAGCAGTGACAGGGAGACAGATACGCAGTATTTT. It translates to CASSDRETDTQYF.

This clone has a handful of counts. In DNA, the CDR3 is TGTGCCAGCAGCTTTGGGGGCATCCGCTATGGCTACACCTTC. It specifies CASSFGGIRYGYTF. The chain recombines TRBV5-6 with TRBJ1-2, with a weak D call TRBD1 (6 bases). V dropped 2 bases and J dropped 4 bases, with 12 bases sitting between them. CDR1 SGHDT and CDR2 YYEEEE come from the germline V gene. There are 14 residues in the CDR3.

The chain is built from TRBV9 and TRBJ1-4, with 8 bases aligning to TRBD1. Germline V gene lookup returns CDR1 SGDLS and CDR2 YYNGEE. The CDR3 runs to 14 residues. The V gene end was trimmed by 4 bases and the J gene end by 3 bases; junction bases not matched to a gene: 2. As DNA, the CDR3 is TGTGCCAGCAGCCCGGGACAGGCTAATGAAAAACTGTTTTTT. Amino acids: CASSPGQANEKLFF.

This chain uses TRBV19 with TRBJ2-1, with a tentative D call TRBD1 (6 bases). The CDR3 covers 15 residues. In germline, CDR1 is LNHDA, CDR2 SQIVND (reference sequence). The V and J ends lost 10 bases and 5 bases respectively, with 21 bases between them. CDR3 nucleotide sequence: TGTGCCACCCAAGACAGGCGCTCATCGGACAATGAGCAGTTCTTC. This codes for CATQDRRSSDNEQFF.

This rearrangement joins TRBV7-2 to TRBJ1-1; D is perhaps TRBD1 (6 bases). CDR1 is SGHTA and CDR2 is FQGNSA in the germline V gene. This CDR3 has 16 residues. Trimming took off 1 base at V and 2 bases at J, with 14 bases between the two ends. CDR3 in amino acids: CASSLEYPGHNTEAFF. CDR3 coding DNA: TGTGCCAGCAGCTTAGAATACCCGGGACACAACACTGAAGCTTTCTTT.

This clone was seen only a few times. J is TRBJ2-5 and V is TRBV29-1; D gene uncertain. This CDR3 has 10 amino acids. Germline CDR1 reads SQVTM; CDR2 reads ANQGSEA. V was pared by 6 bases and J by 3 bases, with 5 bases between. In nucleotides, the CDR3 is TGCAGCGTCCTTGAAGAGACCCAGTACTTC. Protein sequence: CSVLEETQYF.

As DNA, the CDR3 is TGTGCCAGCAGTGACCCCAGGGCCTTATCTTCTTCAGGGGAGCTGTTTTTT. Translation: CASSDPRALSSSGELFF. The chain carries TRBV6-1 and TRBJ2-2; tentatively, D is TRBD1 (5 bases). The germline CDR1 and CDR2 sequences are MNHNS and SASEGT. Trimming cost V 3 bases and J 8 bases, with 22 bases left between them. This CDR3 spans 17 amino acids.

The chain carries TRBV6-1 and TRBJ2-7, with TRBD1 as a possible D gene (6 bases). CDR1 is MNHNS, CDR2 SASEGT, per germline. The V and J ends lost 1 base and 3 bases respectively, with 16 bases between them. The CDR3 is made up of 16 amino acids. CDR3 protein: CASSEGVGDNFYEQYF. The CDR3 nucleotides read TGTGCCAGCAGTGAAGGAGTCGGGGACAACTTCTACGAGCAGTACTTC.

This clone was detected only once. The CDR3: CASSYRRGEKLFF. DNA of the CDR3: TGTGCCAGCAGTTACCGACGGGGGGAAAAACTGTTTTTT. The J gene is TRBJ1-4, the V gene TRBV6-6; perhaps TRBD1 as D (5 bases). With 2 bases removed from V and 8 bases from J, the gap between germline ends came to 9 bases. The germline CDR1 and CDR2 sequences are MNHNY and SVGAGI (reference sequence). There are 13 residues in the CDR3.

The rearrangement joins TRBV6-1 to TRBJ2-7; D may be TRBD2 (5 bases). Deletions cut 6 bases from V and 5 bases from J, with 17 bases between. Germline V CDR1 and CDR2: MNHNS, SASEGT. The CDR3 length is 14 residues. The CDR3 loop is CASRHSVGIHEQYF. CDR3 coding DNA: TGTGCCAGCAGACATAGCGTCGGGATACACGAGCAGTACTTC.

The chain links TRBV29-1 to TRBJ2-7; D perhaps matches TRBD1 (5 bases). The CDR3 is 13 residues long. Trimming took off 2 bases at V and 6 bases at J, with 14 bases between the two ends. The germline CDR1 and CDR2 sequences are SQVTM and ANQGSEA. The DNA of the CDR3 is TGCAGCGTTGAAAAGGTGGGGCGGCGCGAGCAGTACTTC. Protein: CSVEKVGRREQYF.

V is TRBV6-1 and J is TRBJ2-7, with TRBD1 identical over 9 bases. The CDR3 loop spans 14 amino acids. The germline V gene has CDR1 MNHNS and CDR2 SASEGT. Trimming took 3 bases from V and 6 from J; bases not matched to a gene: 6. The CDR3, as DNA: TGTGCCAGCAGTGACCGGGACAGGGTCGGCGAGCAGTACTTC. Translation gives CASSDRDRVGEQYF.

V and J are TRBV6-6 and TRBJ2-7; no definite D call. This CDR3 contains 10 residues. Germline V gene data show CDR1 as MNHNY and CDR2 as SVGAGI (reference sequence). The V end was cut by 2 bases, the J end by 7 bases, with 3 bases between. The CDR3 region has the DNA TGTGCCAGCAGTTACCCAGAGCAGTACTTC. It yields the protein CASSYPEQYF.

In nucleotides, the CDR3 is TGTGCCACCAGCAGGGGCTCGCCCAATGAGCAGTTCTTC. Its translation: CATSRGSPNEQFF. The V and J genes are TRBV15 and TRBJ2-1; the D is unclear. Looked up from germline, CDR1 is LNHNV and CDR2 is YYDKDF (reference sequence). Trimming stripped 3 bases from V and 6 bases from J, with 9 bases between. This CDR3 region has 13 residues.

The chain couples TRBV4-2 to TRBJ1-5; tentatively, D is TRBD1 (6 bases). The CDR3 consists of 16 residues. Trimming shortened V by 0 bases and J by 7 bases, and 16 bases separated the two germline ends. Germline values: CDR1 LGHNA, CDR2 YNFKEQ. CDR3 sequence: CASSQDIQGAGQPQHF. CDR3 DNA sequence: TGTGCCAGCAGCCAAGACATACAGGGAGCCGGACAGCCCCAGCATTTT.

The genes are TRBV30 and TRBJ1-4; 8 bases map to TRBD1. The CDR3 spans 17 residues. Germline lookup yields CDR1 GTSNPN and CDR2 SVGIG (reference sequence). V was pared by 2 bases and J by 2 bases, with 10 bases of the junction left unmatched. CDR3 DNA sequence: TGTGCCTGGAGTTCCCCTCGGACAGGGAGGACTAATGAAAAACTGTTTTTT. Translation: CAWSSPRTGRTNEKLFF.

The chain is built from TRBV15 and TRBJ2-7; possible D gene TRBD2, 6 bases. Trimming stripped 4 bases from V and 4 bases from J, with 17 bases between. The CDR3 is made up of 15 amino acids. CDR1 LNHNV and CDR2 YYDKDF come from the germline V gene (reference sequence). The CDR3 is CATSIGTSELYEQYF. The DNA of the CDR3 is TGTGCCACCAGCATCGGGACTTCTGAATTGTACGAGCAGTACTTC.

The V call is TRBV30, the J call TRBJ2-3, with D tentatively TRBD2 (7 bases). The CDR3 has 17 amino acids. Germline CDR1 GTSNPN, CDR2 SVGIG (reference sequence). Trimming cost V 3 bases and J 5 bases, with 24 bases left between them. The CDR3 DNA is TGTGCCTGGAGACCTCCCCCTAGGGGGGGGCCGCAAGATACGCAGTATTTT. It is translated as CAWRPPPRGGPQDTQYF.

The V gene is TRBV7-2, the J gene TRBJ1-2, with 9 bases fitting TRBD1. This CDR3 contains 15 residues. Trimming removed 6 bases from V and 4 bases from J; junction bases left unmatched: 9. Looked up from germline, CDR1 is SGHTA and CDR2 is FQGNSA. CDR3 DNA sequence: TGTGCCAGCAGTCGGAACAGGGGGCCCAGCTATGGCTACACCTTC. It yields the protein CASSRNRGPSYGYTF.

The chain joins TRBV30 to TRBJ1-6; TRBD1 aligns across 10 bases. J was trimmed by 15 bases and V by 3 bases; bases with no gene match: 11. Germline CDR1 and CDR2: GTSNPN and SVGIG (reference sequence). The CDR3 loop spans 14 amino acids. The CDR3 region is CAWRVQGQGLLLHF. The CDR3 region has the DNA TGTGCCTGGAGGGTCCAGGGACAGGGGTTACTCCTCCACTTT.

This clone has only a few counts. Other DNA variants within this sample encode the same CDR3. J is TRBJ1-1 and V is TRBV7-2; D unclear. V was pared by 7 bases and J by 10 bases, with 16 bases between. The CDR3 covers 12 residues. From germline, CDR1 is SGHTA and CDR2 FQGNSA. CDR3 sequence: CASIGVGSVAFF. The CDR3 nucleotides read TGTGCCAGCATTGGAGTCGGGTCGGTAGCTTTCTTT.

A word on this clone: The germline gene is not matched at one end of the junction; a read error may be the cause. Within the sample, other DNA sequences also encode this same CDR3. The V call is TRBV7-9, the J call TRBJ2-3; D is perhaps TRBD1 (6 bases). The CDR3 consists of 15 residues. Germline CDR1 SEHNR, CDR2 FQNEAQ (reference sequence). CDR3 nucleotides: TGTGCCAGCAGCTTAGGGTCAGGGGCCGGAGATACGCAGTATTTC. It specifies CASSLGSGAGDTQYF. The full variable domain, its missing parts supplied by reference TRBV7-9 and TRBJ2-3, is DTGVSQNPRHKITKRGQNVTFRCDPISEHNRLYWYRQTLGQGPEFLTYFQNEAQLEKSRLLSDRFSAERPKGSFSTLEIQRTEQGDSAMYLCASSLGSGAGDTQYFGPGTRLTVL.

The rearrangement links TRBV5-6 to TRBJ2-1, with 8 positions matching TRBD1. The CDR3 sequence is 13 residues long. Germline V gene sequence: CDR1 SGHDT, CDR2 YYEEEE. V was pared by 3 bases and J by 6 bases, with 2 bases of the junction left unmatched. The CDR3 here is CASSSGQGNEQFF. In DNA form, the CDR3 reads TGTGCCAGCAGCTCTGGACAGGGCAATGAGCAGTTCTTC.

The chain joins TRBV29-1 to TRBJ1-2; tentative D call: TRBD1 (6 bases). Germline assignment: CDR1 SQVTM and CDR2 ANQGSEA. The CDR3 sequence is 12 residues long. The CDR3 region has the DNA TGCGGGGGCAGGGATCTATACTATGGCTACACCTTC. As protein: CGGRDLYYGYTF.